This entry lists 14 T cell receptor beta chains sequenced from one sample in a study of blood T cell repertoires in COVID-19. Method: immunoSEQ multiplex PCR; TCRdb's copy keeps in-frame clones and lacks some. The sample lists 99,000 or so clones, about 75% occurring once. The sequenced sample was peripheral blood. These receptors were obtained from a woman in her seventies with acute or convalescent COVID-19.

The chain carries TRBV18 and TRBJ1-2; D gene ambiguous. Germline assignment: CDR1 KGHSH and CDR2 LQKENI. Trimming took off 3 bases at V and 4 bases at J, with 9 bases between the two ends. The CDR3 contains 13 residues. The CDR3: CASSPEGGYGYTF. Written as DNA, the CDR3 is TGTGCCAGCTCACCTGAGGGAGGCTATGGCTACACCTTC.

The chain uses TRBV9 and TRBJ2-2, with a weak D call TRBD1 (6 bases). Germline V gene lookup returns CDR1 SGDLS and CDR2 YYNGEE. Trimming took off 1 base at V and 3 bases at J, with 13 bases between the two ends. The CDR3 consists of 16 residues. DNA of the CDR3: TGTGCCAGCAGCGTACATTTCAGGGGTTACACCGGGGAGCTGTTTTTT. It encodes CASSVHFRGYTGELFF. The whole variable domain, remainder taken from reference TRBV9 and TRBJ2-2, is DSGVTQTPKHLITATGQRVTLRCSPRSGDLSVYWYQQSLDQGLQFLIQYYNGEERAKGNILERFSAQQFPDLHSELNLSSLELGDSALYFCASSVHFRGYTGELFFGEGSRLTVL.

This clone appeared once. The chain is built from TRBV19 and TRBJ2-3; the D is unclear. Germline V gene data show CDR1 as LNHDA and CDR2 as SQIVND (reference sequence). This CDR3 is 12 amino acids long. Trimming took off 5 bases at V and 5 bases at J, with 8 bases between the two ends. The CDR3 sequence is CASSFRRDTQYF. CDR3 coding DNA: TGTGCCAGTAGTTTCAGAAGAGATACGCAGTATTTT.

CDR3 sequence (DNA): TGTGCCAGCAGCCACAGGGTCACCGGGGAGCTGTTTTTT. It is translated as CASSHRVTGELFF. The rearrangement uses TRBV7-9 and TRBJ2-2; weak D call: TRBD1 (6 bases). The CDR3 runs 13 residues. Trimming left V 5 bases short and J 4 bases short, with 8 bases between. Germline assignment: CDR1 SEHNR and CDR2 FQNEAQ (reference sequence).

The J gene is TRBJ2-2, the V gene TRBV7-9; 8 bases agree with TRBD2. The CDR3 contains 17 residues. The V gene end was trimmed by 5 bases and the J gene end by 1 base; junction bases not matched to a gene: 9. CDR1 is SEHNR and CDR2 is FQNEAQ in the germline V gene (reference sequence). As DNA, the CDR3 is TGTGCCAGCAGCCGCCTTAGCGGGGTCAAGAACACCGGGGAGCTGTTTTTT. Translated: CASSRLSGVKNTGELFF.

The chain carries TRBV28 and TRBJ2-1; 12 nucleotides match TRBD2. The J segment lost 7 bases and the V segment lost 5 bases, leaving 3 bases of the junction unmatched. Looked up from germline, CDR1 is MDHEN and CDR2 is SYDVKM. The CDR3 runs to 14 residues. The CDR3 coding sequence is TGTGCCAGCAGTACCCTAGCGGGGGGGAATGAGCAGTTCTTC. This encodes CASSTLAGGNEQFF.

The V and J genes are TRBV19 and TRBJ2-1; D is perhaps TRBD2 (6 bases). The CDR3 has 14 amino acids. Looked up from germline, CDR1 is LNHDA and CDR2 is SQIVND (reference sequence). Trimming cost V 1 base and J 9 bases, with 13 bases left between them. The CDR3 DNA follows: TGTGCCAGTAGTATAGTAGGATTGGGGGGTGAGCAGTTCTTC. Amino acid sequence: CASSIVGLGGEQFF.

The gene calls are TRBV20-1 and TRBJ2-7, with 9 bases fitting TRBD1. The CDR3 is 14 amino acids. The V gene end was trimmed by 3 bases and the J gene end by 5 bases; junction bases not matched to a gene: 8. Germline-derived CDR1 and CDR2 are DFQATT and SNEGSKA (reference sequence). The CDR3, as DNA: TGCAGTGCTAGTGAGGACAGGGGTACCCACGAGCAGTACTTC. Translation: CSASEDRGTHEQYF.

The chain has TRBV11-2 and TRBJ1-2; tentatively, D is TRBD1 (6 bases). Germline V gene lookup returns CDR1 SGHAT and CDR2 FQNNGV. CDR3 length equals 15 residues. Trimming shortened V by 5 bases and J by 0 bases, and 13 bases separated the two germline ends. The DNA for the CDR3 is TGTGCCAGCAGCACACAGGGTTTCGCTAACTATGGCTACACCTTC. The encoded protein is CASSTQGFANYGYTF.

This clone was detected ten times or more. The gene calls are TRBV7-9 and TRBJ1-3; 7 bases agree with TRBD1. V shed 5 bases and J 0 bases; nucleotides not matched to a gene: 10. The CDR3 is made up of 17 amino acids. Germline CDR1 is SEHNR and CDR2 is FQNEAQ (reference sequence). CDR3 loop: CASSRNRGLNSGNTIYF. CDR3 DNA sequence: TGTGCCAGCAGCCGTAACAGGGGACTCAACTCTGGAAACACCATATATTTT.

There are a few counts of this clone. The rearrangement links TRBV28 to TRBJ2-7; TRBD1 aligns across 7 bases. The length of the CDR3 is 15 residues. Germline loops: CDR1 MDHEN, CDR2 SYDVKM. The junction had 7 bases not matched to a gene; V was cut back by 5 bases and J by 0 bases. The CDR3 here is CASSNRGTSSYEQYF. As DNA, the CDR3 is TGTGCCAGCAGTAACAGGGGTACCAGCTCCTACGAGCAGTACTTC.

J is TRBJ2-7 and V is TRBV30; D gene uncertain. The CDR3 totals 11 residues. The V and J ends lost 5 bases and 5 bases respectively, with 10 bases between them. CDR1 GTSNPN and CDR2 SVGIG come from the germline V gene (reference sequence). CDR3 protein: CAWSQFHEQYF. CDR3 nucleotide sequence: TGTGCCTGGTCACAGTTCCACGAGCAGTACTTC.

The sample holds one count of this clone. The chain recombines TRBV24-1 with TRBJ1-2; D is uncertain. The V and J ends lost 2 bases and 5 bases respectively, with 8 bases between them. Germline V gene lookup returns CDR1 KGHDR and CDR2 SFDVKD. The CDR3 runs to 13 residues. Here the CDR3 DNA reads TGTGCCACCAGTGATTGGACGGGGTATGGCTACACCTTC. As protein: CATSDWTGYGYTF.

The V and J genes are TRBV4-1 and TRBJ1-5; D call uncertain. The V gene lost 4 bases and the J gene lost 0 bases, with 10 bases spanning the gap. CDR3 length equals 15 residues. In germline, CDR1 is MGHRA, CDR2 YSYEKL. The CDR3 is CASSLRTDSNQPQHF. The CDR3 DNA follows: TGCGCCAGCAGCCTTAGAACTGATAGCAATCAGCCCCAGCATTTT.